This TCR beta chain was identified during a study of post-analysis software for immune sequencing data. The overall study: The disease courses covered relapsing-remitting, secondary progressive and progressive-relapsing multiple sclerosis. General study points: Included in a set of about 5 TRBV segments more frequent in patients than controls were TRBV5-6, TRBV5-1 and TRBV20-1. Significantly lower normalized Chao1 diversity was found in patients with multiple sclerosis relative to controls. By F measure, strong co-clustering occurred among samples prepared in the same batch.

V shed 5 bases and J shed 5 bases, with 12 bases lying between them. Looked up from germline, CDR1 is LNHNV and CDR2 is YYDKDF (reference sequence). This CDR3 comprises 13 residues. Unique molecular identifiers had been added to the TCR beta cDNA libraries. With roughly 0.85 to 11 million T cells as the source, about half a million cDNA molecules resulted. TCRdb called the PCR reads again in MiXCR, with one record for every CDR3 protein. The table lists roughly 870,000 distinct CDR3 sequences, around 50% of them singletons, with approximately 4.5% in the top ten. A remark on this clonotype: Its antigen is as yet unknown.

The V call is TRBV15, the J call TRBJ2-5; D is uncertain. This sequence was found in a girl aged 10 to 17 with multiple sclerosis. Sequencing used blood. The CDR3 sequence is CATSPPPSETQYF. In DNA, the CDR3 is TGTGCCACCAGCCCCCCGCCGAGCGAGACCCAGTACTTC.